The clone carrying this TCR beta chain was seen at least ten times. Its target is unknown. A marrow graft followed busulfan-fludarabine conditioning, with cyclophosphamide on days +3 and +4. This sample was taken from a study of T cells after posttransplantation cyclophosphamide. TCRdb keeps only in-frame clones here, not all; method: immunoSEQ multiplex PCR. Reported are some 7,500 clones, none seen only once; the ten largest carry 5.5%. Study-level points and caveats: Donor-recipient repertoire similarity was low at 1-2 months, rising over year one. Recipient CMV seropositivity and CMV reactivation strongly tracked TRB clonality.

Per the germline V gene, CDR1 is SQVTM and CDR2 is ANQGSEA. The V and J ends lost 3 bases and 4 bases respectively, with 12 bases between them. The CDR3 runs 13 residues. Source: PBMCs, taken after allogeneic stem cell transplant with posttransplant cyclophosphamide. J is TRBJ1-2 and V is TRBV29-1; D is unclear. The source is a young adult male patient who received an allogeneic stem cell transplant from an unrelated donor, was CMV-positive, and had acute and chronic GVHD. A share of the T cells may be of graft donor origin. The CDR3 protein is CSVEEDGSYGYTF. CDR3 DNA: TGCAGCGTTGAGGAGGACGGCTCCTATGGCTACACCTTC.